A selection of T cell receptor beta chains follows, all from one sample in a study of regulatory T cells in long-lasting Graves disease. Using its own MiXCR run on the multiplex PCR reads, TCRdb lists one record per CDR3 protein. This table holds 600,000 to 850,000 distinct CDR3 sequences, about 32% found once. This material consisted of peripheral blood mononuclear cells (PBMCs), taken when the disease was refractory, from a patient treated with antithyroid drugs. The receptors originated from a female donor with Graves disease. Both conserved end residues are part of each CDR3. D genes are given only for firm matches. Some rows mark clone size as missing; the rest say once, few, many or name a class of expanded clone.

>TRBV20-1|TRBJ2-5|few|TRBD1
CSAVDRGTLGETQYF
TGCAGTGCCGTCGACAGGGGGACTCTGGGGGAGACCCAGTACTTC
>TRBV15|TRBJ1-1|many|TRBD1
CATSRAGQGDTEAFF
TGTGCCACCAGCAGGGCTGGACAGGGGGACACTGAAGCTTTCTTT
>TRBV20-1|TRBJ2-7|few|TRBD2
CSAPGTSGREQYF
TGCAGTGCCCCCGGGACTAGCGGGAGGGAGCAGTACTTC
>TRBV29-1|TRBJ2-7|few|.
CSVSLPSYEQYF
TGCAGCGTTTCCTTACCTAGCTACGAGCAGTACTTC
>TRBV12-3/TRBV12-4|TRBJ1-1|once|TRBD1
CASSFAGTGAFF
TGTGCCAGCAGTTTTGCCGGGACAGGGGCTTTCTTT
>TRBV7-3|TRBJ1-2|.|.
CASSPVPGNYGYTF
TGTGCCAGCAGCCCGGTTCCTGGCAACTATGGCTACACCTTC
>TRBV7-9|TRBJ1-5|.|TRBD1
CASSSGQAGGPQHF
TGTGCCAGCAGCTCTGGACAGGCCGGGGGGCCCCAGCATTTT
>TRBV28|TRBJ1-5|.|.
CASSLPRGPNQPQHF
TGTGCCAGCAGTTTACCGCGAGGACCCAATCAGCCCCAGCATTTT
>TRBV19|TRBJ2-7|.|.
CASSIDPDPREQYF
TGTGCCAGTAGTATAGATCCGGACCCGCGAGAGCAGTACTTC
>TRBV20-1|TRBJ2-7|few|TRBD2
CSAQTSVSSYEQYF
TGCAGTGCACAAACTAGCGTCAGCTCCTACGAGCAGTACTTC
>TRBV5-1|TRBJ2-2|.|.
CASSLDGAVGELFF
TGCGCCAGCAGCTTGGACGGGGCGGTCGGGGAGCTGTTTTTT
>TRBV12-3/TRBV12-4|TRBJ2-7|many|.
CASSNRVYEQYF
TGTGCCAGCAGCAACAGGGTGTACGAGCAGTACTTC
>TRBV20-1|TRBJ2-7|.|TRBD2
CSALPGGLAGVYEQYF
TGCAGTGCTCTCCCGGGGGGACTAGCGGGAGTCTACGAGCAGTACTTC
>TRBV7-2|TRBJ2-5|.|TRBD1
CASSAPRQGLQETQYF
TGTGCCAGCAGCGCCCCCAGACAGGGTCTCCAAGAGACCCAGTACTTC
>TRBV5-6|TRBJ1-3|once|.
CASSLEVWGSGNTIYF
TGTGCCAGCAGCTTGGAGGTCTGGGGTTCTGGAAACACCATATATTTT
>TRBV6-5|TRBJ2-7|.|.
CASSYVGSSHEQYF
TGTGCCAGCAGTTACGTTGGGAGTAGTCACGAGCAGTACTTC
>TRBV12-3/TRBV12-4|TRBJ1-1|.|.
CASSPTQGTEAFF
TGTGCCAGCAGTCCCACCCAGGGCACTGAAGCTTTCTTT
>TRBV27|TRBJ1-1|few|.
CASSFIGVRGNTEAFF
TGTGCCAGCAGTTTTATAGGGGTCAGGGGGAACACTGAAGCTTTCTTT
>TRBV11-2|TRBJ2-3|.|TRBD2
CASSSSGSGSDTQYF
TGTGCCAGCAGCTCTAGCGGGAGCGGGTCAGATACGCAGTATTTT
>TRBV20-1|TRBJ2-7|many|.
CSATSPDGSYEQYF
TGCAGTGCTACGAGCCCGGATGGGTCCTACGAGCAGTACTTC
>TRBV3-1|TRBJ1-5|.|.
CASSQRGGQGQPQHF
TGTGCCAGCAGCCAAAGGGGGGGGCAGGGTCAGCCCCAGCATTTT
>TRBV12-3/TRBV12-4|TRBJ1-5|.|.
CASSSDSAGYSNQPQHF
TGTGCCAGCAGTTCAGACAGCGCCGGTTATAGCAATCAGCCCCAGCATTTT
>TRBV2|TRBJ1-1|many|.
CASVGDRLNTEAFF
TGTGCCAGTGTTGGGGACCGCCTGAACACTGAAGCTTTCTTT
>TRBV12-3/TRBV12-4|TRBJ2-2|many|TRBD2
CASSLLAGAPSNTGELFF
TGTGCCAGCAGTTTACTAGCGGGAGCACCGTCGAACACCGGGGAGCTGTTTTTT
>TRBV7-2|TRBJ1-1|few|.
CASSSRGWENTEAFF
TGTGCCAGCAGCTCCCGGGGTTGGGAGAACACTGAAGCTTTCTTT
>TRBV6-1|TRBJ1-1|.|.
CASRDQGLNTEAFF
TGTGCCAGCAGGGATCAGGGCCTGAACACTGAAGCTTTCTTT
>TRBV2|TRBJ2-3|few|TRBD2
CASSEVGRRPTDTQYF
TGTGCCAGCAGTGAGGTCGGGAGGCGACCCACAGATACGCAGTATTTT
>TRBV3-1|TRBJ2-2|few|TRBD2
CASSQRTSGVQNTGELFF
TGTGCCAGCAGCCAGCGGACTAGCGGGGTACAAAACACCGGGGAGCTGTTTTTT
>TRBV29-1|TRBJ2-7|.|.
CSVEVQGFQHEQYF
TGCAGCGTTGAAGTACAGGGATTCCAACACGAGCAGTACTTC
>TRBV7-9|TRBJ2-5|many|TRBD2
CASSSAGARETQYF
TGTGCCAGCAGCTCAGCGGGGGCGCGGGAGACCCAGTACTTC
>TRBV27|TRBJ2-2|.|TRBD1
CASTGTDYTGELFF
TGTGCCAGCACCGGGACAGACTACACCGGGGAGCTGTTTTTT
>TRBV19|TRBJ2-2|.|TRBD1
CATGTRGRTGELFF
TGTGCCACTGGGACGAGGGGGCGCACCGGGGAGCTGTTTTTT
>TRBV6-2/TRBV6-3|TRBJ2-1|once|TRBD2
CASRPTSGSFNEQFF
TGTGCCAGCAGGCCTACTAGCGGGAGTTTCAATGAGCAGTTCTTC
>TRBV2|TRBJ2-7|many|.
CASRTTYEQYF
TGTGCCAGCAGGACTACCTACGAGCAGTACTTC
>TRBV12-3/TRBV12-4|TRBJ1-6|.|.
CASSLALQGISDSPLHF
TGTGCCAGCAGTTTAGCCCTACAGGGAATCTCGGACTCACCCCTCCACTTT
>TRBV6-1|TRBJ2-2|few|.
CASRASGTGELFF
TGTGCCAGCAGAGCAAGCGGTACCGGGGAGCTGTTTTTT
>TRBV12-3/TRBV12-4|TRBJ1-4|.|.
CASSFQGEKLFF
TGTGCCAGCAGTTTTCAGGGTGAAAAACTGTTTTTT
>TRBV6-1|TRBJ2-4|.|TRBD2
CASSPASGSGNIQYF
TGTGCCAGCAGTCCGGCTAGCGGGAGCGGAAACATTCAGTACTTC
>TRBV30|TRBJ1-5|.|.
CAWSVRADSNQPQHF
TGTGCCTGGAGTGTACGCGCGGATAGCAATCAGCCCCAGCATTTT
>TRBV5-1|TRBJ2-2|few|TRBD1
CASSQTDRLTNTGELFF
TGCGCCAGCAGCCAGACGGACAGGTTAACGAACACCGGGGAGCTGTTTTTT
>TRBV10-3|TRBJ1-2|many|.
CATQPGQTNYGYTF
TGTGCCACCCAGCCTGGACAGACTAACTATGGCTACACCTTC
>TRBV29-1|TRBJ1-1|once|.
CSVSLTYTEAFF
TGCAGCGTTTCACTTACTTACACTGAAGCTTTCTTT
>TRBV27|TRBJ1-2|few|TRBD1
CASYRGSDGYTF
TGTGCCAGCTACAGGGGGAGCGATGGCTACACCTTC
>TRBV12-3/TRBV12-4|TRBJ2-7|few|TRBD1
CASGGQGQGVSYEQYF
TGTGCCAGCGGGGGACAGGGCCAGGGCGTCTCCTACGAGCAGTACTTC
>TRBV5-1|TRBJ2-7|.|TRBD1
CASSLDGQGGYEQYF
TGTGCCAGCAGCTTAGATGGACAGGGAGGTTACGAGCAGTACTTC
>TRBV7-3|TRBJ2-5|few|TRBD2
CASSQSGGPVETQYF
TGTGCCAGCAGCCAGTCGGGAGGGCCGGTAGAGACCCAGTACTTC
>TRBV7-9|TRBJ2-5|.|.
CASSLTTKETQYF
TGTGCCAGCAGCTTAACAACCAAAGAGACCCAGTACTTC
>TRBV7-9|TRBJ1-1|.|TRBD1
CASSSNAGGGTEAFF
TGTGCCAGCAGCTCGAACGCAGGGGGCGGGACTGAAGCTTTCTTT
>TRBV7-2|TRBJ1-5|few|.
CASSPQIYSNQPQHF
TGTGCCAGCAGCCCTCAGATCTATAGCAATCAGCCCCAGCATTTT
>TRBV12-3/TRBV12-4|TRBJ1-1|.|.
CASSLDGEKAFF
TGTGCCAGCAGTTTGGACGGAGAAAAAGCTTTCTTT
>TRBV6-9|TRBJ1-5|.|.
CASSYSKDGSNQPQHF
TGTGCCAGCAGTTACTCTAAAGACGGAAGCAATCAGCCCCAGCATTTT
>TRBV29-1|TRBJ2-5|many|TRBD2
CSVVLAGGPQETQYF
TGCAGCGTTGTCCTAGCGGGAGGTCCCCAAGAGACCCAGTACTTC
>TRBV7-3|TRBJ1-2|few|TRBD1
CASSQTGGGGYTF
TGTGCCAGCAGCCAGACAGGGGGCGGCGGCTACACCTTC
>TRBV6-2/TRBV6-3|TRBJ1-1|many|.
CASSYAGAGNQMNTEAFF
TGTGCCAGCAGTTACGCCGGGGCAGGGAACCAAATGAACACTGAAGCTTTCTTT
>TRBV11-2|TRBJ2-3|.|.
CASSLGQGADTQYF
TGTGCCAGCAGCCTCGGCCAGGGAGCGGATACGCAGTATTTT
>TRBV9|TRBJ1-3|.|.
CASSGWTDNSGNTIYF
TGTGCCAGCAGCGGATGGACAGACAACTCTGGAAACACCATATATTTT
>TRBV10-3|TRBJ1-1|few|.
CAISPPGQQNTEAFF
TGTGCCATCAGTCCTCCGGGACAACAGAACACTGAAGCTTTCTTT
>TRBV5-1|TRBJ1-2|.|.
CASSLGVDRRTNYGYTF
TGCGCCAGCAGCTTGGGGGTCGACAGGAGGACTAACTATGGCTACACCTTC
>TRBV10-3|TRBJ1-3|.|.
CAIRTGTNSGNTIYF
TGTGCCATCAGGACCGGGACAAACTCTGGAAACACCATATATTTT
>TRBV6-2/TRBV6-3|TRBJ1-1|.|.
CASRRTPAEAFF
TGTGCCAGCAGACGAACACCAGCTGAAGCTTTCTTT